The 28 T cell receptor beta chains listed next were all sequenced from one sample in a study of control samples from healthy donors and cancer patients. Libraries were prepared by immunoSEQ multiplex PCR; TCRdb keeps only in-frame clonotypes and omits some of them. The sample shows about 170,000 clones, approximately 94% of them seen only once. The source material was blood. All receptors derive from a woman aged 18-30 years in good health.

This sequence joins TRBV5-5 and TRBJ1-5; D is unclear. The CDR3 consists of 17 residues. V was clipped by 6 bases and J by 0 bases, with 19 bases between them. Germline CDR1 and CDR2: SGHKS and YYEKEE (reference sequence). The CDR3 DNA follows: TGTGCCAGCACCAATTATTGGGTTTTCTATAGCAATCAGCCCCAGCATTTT. Amino acid sequence: CASTNYWVFYSNQPQHF.

The V and J genes are TRBV27 and TRBJ1-3; 7 nucleotides match TRBD1. J lost 0 bases, V lost 10 bases, and 3 bases had no gene match. Germline values: CDR1 MNHEY, CDR2 SMNVEV (reference sequence). CDR3 length: 13 amino acids. CDR3: CATGTASGNTIYF. CDR3 nucleotide sequence: TGTGCCACCGGGACAGCCTCTGGAAACACCATATATTTT.

This chain links TRBV7-9 with TRBJ2-3, with D possibly being TRBD1 (5 bases). Trimming pared 0 bases from V and 0 bases from J, leaving 7 bases between. This CDR3 is 15 amino acids long. Germline V gene lookup returns CDR1 SEHNR and CDR2 FQNEAQ (reference sequence). The CDR3, as DNA: TGTGCCAGCAGCTTAGCGTGGACAAGCACAGATACGCAGTATTTT. It specifies CASSLAWTSTDTQYF.

The chain carries TRBV28 and TRBJ1-4; D is unresolved. V shed 7 bases and J shed 0 bases, with 24 bases lying between them. Germline loops: CDR1 MDHEN, CDR2 SYDVKM. The CDR3 runs 19 residues. The CDR3 loop is CASTAGRRSATATNEKLFF. CDR3 DNA: TGTGCCAGCACCGCGGGCCGCCGGTCAGCCACCGCAACTAATGAAAAACTGTTTTTT.

Concerning this clone itself: Other DNA sequences in this specimen translate into the identical CDR3. The J gene is TRBJ1-1, the V gene TRBV20-1; no clear D. The germline V gene has CDR1 DFQATT and CDR2 SNEGSKA (reference sequence). The CDR3 has 11 amino acids. V shed 6 bases and J shed 2 bases, with 7 bases lying between them. DNA for the CDR3: TGCAGTGCCAATCCCAACACTGAAGCTTTCTTT. This encodes CSANPNTEAFF.

Only a few counts were recorded for this clone. The J gene is TRBJ1-4, the V gene TRBV24-1; 9 nucleotides match TRBD1. There are 13 residues in the CDR3. The V segment lost 5 bases and the J segment 6 bases; nucleotides outside the gene matches: 0. CDR1 and CDR2 from the germline V gene are KGHDR and SFDVKD. The CDR3 sequence: CATSGTGDEKLFF. In DNA, the CDR3 is TGTGCCACCAGTGGGACAGGGGATGAAAAACTGTTTTTT.

This chain links TRBV4-2 with TRBJ1-5; D remains unclear. CDR1 is LGHNA, CDR2 YNFKEQ, per germline. Trimming left V 0 bases short and J 13 bases short, with 16 bases between. The CDR3 is 14 amino acids. The CDR3 region has the DNA TGTGCCAGCAGCCAAGATAGAGGCTTTTTGTCTCAGCATTTT. Its translation is CASSQDRGFLSQHF.

This clone was observed a single time. The CDR3 nucleotides read TGTGCCAGCAGTTACTTTTCGACAGTCTCTGGAAACACCATATATTTT. Translating it yields CASSYFSTVSGNTIYF. The chain links TRBV6-2 or TRBV6-3 to TRBJ1-3; D is perhaps TRBD1 (5 bases). V lost 1 base to trimming and J lost 0 bases, with 10 bases between them. The CDR3 totals 16 residues. CDR1 and CDR2 (germline): MNHEY, SVGEGT.

This chain links TRBV5-5 with TRBJ1-5; no clear D. The CDR3 totals 15 residues. Germline V gene data show CDR1 as SGHKS and CDR2 as YYEKEE (reference sequence). Trimming removed 0 bases at V and 0 bases at J, with 7 bases between. The chain's CDR3 is CASSLDSGSNQPQHF. CDR3 coding DNA: TGTGCCAGCAGCTTGGATTCGGGTAGCAATCAGCCCCAGCATTTT.

V gene TRBV10-3 combines with J gene TRBJ1-1; D call uncertain. Trimming took 0 bases from V and 1 from J, leaving 6 bases between them. Germline loops: CDR1 ENHRY, CDR2 SYGVKD. The CDR3 loop spans 14 amino acids. The CDR3 DNA sequence: TGTGCCATCAGTGAGTCTCCTGAGAACACTGAAGCTTTCTTT. Translated, it gives CAISESPENTEAFF.

V gene TRBV28 combines with J gene TRBJ2-7; D perhaps matches TRBD2 (5 bases). Per germline, CDR1 MDHEN and CDR2 SYDVKM. Trimming cost V 3 bases and J 3 bases, with 27 bases left between them. The CDR3 sequence is 19 residues long. CDR3 residues: CASSFPPWERGKESYEQYF. CDR3 nucleotides: TGTGCCAGCAGTTTTCCCCCCTGGGAGCGCGGAAAGGAGAGCTACGAGCAGTACTTC.

This rearrangement joins TRBV28 to TRBJ1-5; 7 bases map to TRBD1. V lost 2 bases, J lost 6 bases, and 7 bases stayed unmatched. The CDR3 sequence is 15 residues long. Germline V gene data show CDR1 as MDHEN and CDR2 as SYDVKM. The CDR3 DNA reads as TGTGCCAGCAGTTTACCAGGGGGGGGAACTCAGCCCCAGCATTTT. Translating gives CASSLPGGGTQPQHF.

The chain joins TRBV7-9 to TRBJ1-5, with 9 bases fitting TRBD1. V gave up 1 base and J gave up 3 bases; unmatched junction bases: 1. The CDR3 has 15 amino acids. CDR1 is SEHNR, CDR2 FQNEAQ, per germline (reference sequence). Written as DNA, the CDR3 is TGTGCCAGCAGCTTAGGGACAGGGGACAATCAGCCCCAGCATTTT. Translating gives CASSLGTGDNQPQHF.

The DNA of the CDR3 is TGCGCCAGCAGCACGCCACAGGGGGAGACCCAGTACTTC. Amino acid sequence: CASSTPQGETQYF. The chain combines TRBV5-1 with TRBJ2-5; TRBD1 aligns across 7 bases. V lost 4 bases to trimming and J lost 5 bases; unmatched junction nucleotides: 5. The CDR3 loop spans 13 amino acids. Germline-derived CDR1 and CDR2 are SGHRS and YFSETQ. The whole variable domain, filled in from reference TRBV5-1 and TRBJ2-5, reads KAGVTQTPRYLIKTRGQQVTLSCSPISGHRSVSWYQQTPGQGLQFLFEYFSETQRNKGNFPGRFSGRQFSNSRSEMNVSTLELGDSALYLCASSTPQGETQYFGPGTRLLVL.

The rearrangement uses TRBV24-1 and TRBJ2-3; 7 nucleotides match TRBD1. Per germline, CDR1 KGHDR and CDR2 SFDVKD. The CDR3 is 13 amino acids. Trimming at V came to 9 bases and at J to 3 bases, leaving 5 bases not matched to a gene. CDR3 sequence reads: CATGDSITDTQYF. CDR3 nucleotide sequence: TGTGCCACCGGGGACAGCATAACAGATACGCAGTATTTT.

The rearrangement links TRBV9 to TRBJ2-7; 8 nucleotides match TRBD1. V shed 0 bases, J shed 3 bases, and the junction held 5 bases outside the gene matches. Per germline, CDR1 SGDLS and CDR2 YYNGEE. The CDR3 consists of 15 residues. CDR3 DNA sequence: TGTGCCAGCAGCGTAGCTCTAGGACAGGGCTACGAGCAGTACTTC. Translation: CASSVALGQGYEQYF. Using reference TRBV9 and TRBJ2-7 for the parts outside the CDR3, the full variable domain is DSGVTQTPKHLITATGQRVTLRCSPRSGDLSVYWYQQSLDQGLQFLIQYYNGEERAKGNILERFSAQQFPDLHSELNLSSLELGDSALYFCASSVALGQGYEQYFGPGTRLTVT.

The chain recombines TRBV27 with TRBJ1-2; D unresolved. V lost 6 bases, J lost 6 bases, and 23 bases lay in between. The CDR3 is 16 residues long. Germline lookup yields CDR1 MNHEY and CDR2 SMNVEV (reference sequence). CDR3 loop: CASSLALGRTLNGYTF. For the CDR3, the DNA is TGTGCCAGCAGCCTAGCACTCGGACGCACTCTCAATGGCTACACCTTC.

The V and J genes are TRBV10-2 and TRBJ2-6, with D uncertain. V was trimmed by 4 bases and J by 4 bases, leaving 5 bases between them. The CDR3 is 13 residues long. Germline V gene lookup returns CDR1 WSHSY and CDR2 SAAADI. CDR3: CASSVAGANVLTF. CDR3 nucleotide sequence: TGCGCCAGCAGTGTCGCCGGGGCCAACGTCCTGACTTTC.

The chain links TRBV4-1 to TRBJ1-5; 7 positions agree with TRBD1. This CDR3 has 16 residues. Germline CDR1 MGHRA, CDR2 YSYEKL. Unmatched junction bases numbered 12, after V lost 3 bases and J lost 7 bases. CDR3 sequence reads: CASSHTDRSSGQPQHF. CDR3 DNA: TGCGCCAGCAGCCACACGGACAGGTCGTCTGGACAGCCCCAGCATTTT.

The rearrangement links TRBV3-1 (or the pseudogene TRBV3-2) to TRBJ1-3, with D unclear. The germline V gene has CDR1 LGHDT and CDR2 YNNKEL (reference sequence). Trimming took off 0 bases at V and 2 bases at J, with 17 bases between the two ends. The CDR3 has 18 amino acids. CDR3 sequence reads: CASSQDGARAEAGNTIYF. The CDR3, as DNA: TGTGCCAGCAGCCAAGATGGAGCGCGGGCGGAGGCTGGAAACACCATATATTTT.

The chain uses TRBV2 and TRBJ1-1; 11 nucleotides line up with TRBD1. The V and J ends lost 3 bases and 1 base, in that order; junction bases with no gene match: 4. The CDR3 loop spans 16 amino acids. The germline gives CDR1 SNHLY, CDR2 FYNNEI. The CDR3 loop is CASSDRTGGWNTEAFF. The CDR3 DNA reads TGTGCCAGCAGTGATAGGACAGGGGGCTGGAACACTGAAGCTTTCTTT. The variable domain in full, completed from reference TRBV2 and TRBJ1-1, reads EPEVTQTPSHQVTQMGQEVILRCVPISNHLYFYWYRQILGQKVEFLVSFYNNEISEKSEIFDDQFSVERPDGSNFTLKIRSTKLEDSAMYFCASSDRTGGWNTEAFFGQGTRLTVV.

V and J are TRBV19 and TRBJ2-7; no reliable D call. Trimming cost V 2 bases and J 2 bases, with 7 bases left between them. The CDR3 length is 13 residues. Germline V gives CDR1 LNHDA, CDR2 SQIVND (reference sequence). The CDR3 DNA sequence: TGTGCCAGTAGTATACCTGGGACCTACGAGCAGTACTTC. Its protein is CASSIPGTYEQYF.

This sequence joins TRBV5-4 and TRBJ1-3; the D gene is possibly TRBD1 (5 bases). The V gene lost 4 bases and the J gene lost 3 bases, with 14 bases spanning the gap. CDR3 length equals 15 residues. Germline V CDR1 and CDR2: SGHNT, YYREEE (reference sequence). As DNA, the CDR3 is TGTGCCAGCAGCGATACAAGGGACTTTGGAAACACCATATATTTT. It encodes CASSDTRDFGNTIYF.

The CDR3 loop reads CASSGGIGGNYGYTF. The CDR3 DNA reads as TGTGCCAGCAGCGGCGGAATCGGGGGGAACTATGGCTACACCTTC. This chain links TRBV9 with TRBJ1-2; a weak D match, TRBD1 (5 bases). The CDR3 is made up of 15 amino acids. Trimming removed 3 bases from V and 2 bases from J, with 14 bases in between. Germline assignment: CDR1 SGDLS and CDR2 YYNGEE.

This rearrangement joins TRBV5-6 to TRBJ1-3, with 7 bases lining up with TRBD1. Germline CDR1 reads SGHDT; CDR2 reads YYEEEE. J was trimmed by 0 bases and V by 3 bases; bases with no gene match: 3. CDR3 length equals 15 residues. The CDR3: CASSSTGSSGNTIYF. The CDR3 DNA is TGTGCCAGCAGCTCGACAGGGTCCTCTGGAAACACCATATATTTT.

V gene TRBV12-2 combines with J gene TRBJ1-5. TRBV12-2 is reported as a pseudogene. The length of the CDR3 is 18 residues. The CDR3 sequence: CASRSIPGVHPYHRPQHF. CDR3 in DNA: TGTGCAAGTCGCTCCATCCCCGGCGTACACCCTTATCATCGGCCCCAGCATTTT.

The gene calls are TRBV28 and TRBJ2-5, with D possibly being TRBD1 (6 bases). The CDR3 runs 14 residues. CDR1 and CDR2 (germline): MDHEN, SYDVKM. Between the trimmed V and J ends, which lost 3 bases and 1 base, there was a span of 9 bases. CDR3 sequence (DNA): TGTGCCAGCAGTTTTCGGACAGTCCAAGAGACCCAGTACTTC. This encodes CASSFRTVQETQYF.

In this sample, this clone turned up once. This chain connects TRBV12-5 to TRBJ2-3; 10 bases align to TRBD2. The CDR3 loop spans 14 amino acids. V shed 5 bases, J shed 4 bases, and the junction held 3 bases outside the gene matches. CDR1 is LGHNT, CDR2 FRNRAP, per germline. CDR3 region: CASGQAGGPDTQYF. The CDR3 region has the DNA TGTGCTAGTGGTCAAGCGGGGGGGCCAGATACGCAGTATTTT.